A single T cell receptor beta chain is shown here with its context. This entry is derived from a study of blood T cell repertoires in COVID-19. In the source study's methods: Reference gene primer amplification gave nucleated cell count estimates. Sequenced by immunoSEQ multiplex PCR; TCRdb stores in-frame clones only, minus some. V and J calls and clone size are copied from that table; D and trimming were computed from the DNA. The sample consists of approximately 190,000 clones, 82% of them appearing once. The CDR3 length is 14 residues. Per the germline V gene, CDR1 is SGHRS and CDR2 is YFSETQ. J lost 4 bases, V lost 7 bases, and 9 bases had no gene match. During active infection, Seattle patients enrolled and were then monitored through disease.

The sample consisted of peripheral blood. The chain couples TRBV5-1 to TRBJ1-2, with 8 nucleotides matching TRBD1. The source of this sequence is a woman in her sixties or seventies with COVID-19, enrolled during active disease. In nucleotides, the CDR3 is TGCGCCAGCCGCCTAGACGGGACAGGCTATGGCTACACCTTC. Amino acid sequence: CASRLDGTGYGYTF.